This TCR beta chain was recovered during a study of T-cell reconstitution after alpha-beta-depleted transplantation in children. Findings of the study overall: Surviving thymic progenitors and recipient T cells were the source of high TCRbeta diversity at day 60 in some patients.

Preparation of the TCRbeta library involved a method that used unique molecular identifiers. Using its own MiXCR run on the PCR reads, TCRdb lists one record per CDR3 protein. The data contain about 310,000 distinct CDR3 sequences, 20% to 30% of them seen just once; the ten biggest clones take up approximately 11%. The V gene's germline CDR1 is MNHNS and CDR2 SASEGT. Trimming shortened V by 1 base and J by 0 bases, and 7 bases separated the two germline ends. The CDR3 length is 15 residues. Remarks on this clonotype: The antigen is unknown.

Specimen: PBMCs, mostly from graft donor cells, collected 180 days after TCRalphabeta/CD19-depleted stem cell transplant. This chain connects TRBV6-1 to TRBJ2-1, with no clear D. The sequence was obtained from a male patient under 18 who had a stem cell transplant for acute lymphoblastic leukemia, so the T cells may come from the graft donor. In DNA form, the CDR3 reads TGTGCCAGCAGTGAAGGACAAAGCTCCTACAATGAGCAGTTCTTC. Amino acid sequence: CASSEGQSSYNEQFF.